This is a list of T cell receptor beta chains from one sample in a study of prognosis after radiotherapy for stage I lung cancer. One entry per CDR3 protein, called by TCRdb with MiXCR from the multiplex PCR reads. The table has fewer than 35,000 distinct CDR3 sequences, 40% to 50% seen once. Source: PBMCs, taken before or after stereotactic body radiation therapy (not recorded which). The receptors originated from a donor over 45 with non-small cell lung cancer. The CDR3 runs from the conserved cysteine through the conserved F or W. Size is stated for part of the rows, as once, few or many counts, or as a class when the clone is expanded.

clone_size,v_call,cdr3_length,cdr3_aa
many,TRBV7-2,16,CASSPHPERKYNEQFF
many,TRBV6-8,14,CAGRTSGSTGELFF
many,TRBV28,16,CASRGTGNSGANVLTF
medium-sized,TRBV30,12,CAWSVSGHGYTF
many,TRBV6-2/TRBV6-3,18,CASSPRRRTSGRLNEQFF
many,TRBV7-2,13,CASSLAATYEQYF
NA,TRBV15,14,CATSSRGLRRGAVF
many,TRBV2,14,CASSSLGGTGELFF
NA,TRBV11-3,12,CAWSGGSGEQFF
once,TRBV7-6,14,CASSPIGALDEQYF
once,TRBV6-2/TRBV6-3,14,CASSYATGRYGYTF
many,TRBV7-9,12,CASSLSAETQYF
NA,TRBV6-2/TRBV6-3,15,CASSHEYSGANVMTF
NA,TRBV19,13,CASNPRENTEAFF
many,TRBV4-3,15,CASSQGLGFAETQYF
NA,TRBV6-2/TRBV6-3,12,CASSEVRTVHYF
NA,TRBV4-1,16,CASIHVDLIAYNEQFF
few,TRBV4-2,19,CASSQERGTGKTLYNEQFF
many,TRBV28,15,CASSLQPSGANVLTF
NA,TRBV6-1,14,CASSRTGGNYGYTF
many,TRBV24-1,17,CATSDLLRGSGTDTQYF
NA,TRBV11-2,13,CASSLGSYNEQFF
NA,TRBV20-1,14,CSARARAGVVEQYF
medium-sized,TRBV7-2,15,CASSSIVGPAYEQYF
medium-sized,TRBV12-3/TRBV12-4,14,CASSLNLDSYEQYF
NA,TRBV5-1,12,CASTNSYNEQFF
NA,TRBV7-2,17,CASSLAHCSPGTETQYF
many,TRBV5-1,15,CASSLSGDRNQPQHF
NA,TRBV20-1,15,CSAREGSGRQETQYF
NA,TRBV28,17,CASSSTSVLAVDYEQYF
many,TRBV12-3/TRBV12-4,13,CACSHRGRDEQYF